Listed here are 30 T cell receptor beta chains from one sample, sequenced in a study of blood T cells in healthy people across ages. PCR was performed a second time for 7 to 11 cycles using a sample-barcoded 5' primer and a J-beta primer mix. MiXCR, run by TCRdb on the 5' RACE reads, gives a single entry per CDR3 protein. The repertoire holds approximately 940,000 distinct CDR3 sequences, with about 48% as singletons. Sequencing input: blood. These receptors were taken from a man under 40 in good health.

This clonotype turned up a few times. The chain has TRBV10-3 and TRBJ1-5, with 12 bases aligning to TRBD1. The germline V gene has CDR1 ENHRY and CDR2 SYGVKD. The length of the CDR3 is 17 residues. V was pared by 4 bases and J by 2 bases, with 6 bases of the junction left unmatched. The CDR3 DNA follows: TGTGCCATCAGTGGGGGGACAGGGGGCGCCGGCAATCAGCCCCAGCATTTT. Amino acids: CAISGGTGGAGNQPQHF.

The chain joins TRBV3-1 to TRBJ2-4; 7 bases align to TRBD2. This CDR3 region has 15 residues. With 4 bases clipped from V and 4 bases from J, the junction kept 7 bases outside the gene matches. The V gene's germline CDR1 is LGHDT and CDR2 YNNKEL (reference sequence). The CDR3 spells CASSPPASGKNIQYF. As DNA, the CDR3 is TGTGCCAGCAGCCCCCCGGCTAGCGGAAAAAACATTCAGTACTTC.

The chain links TRBV12-3 or TRBV12-4 to TRBJ2-2; weak D call: TRBD1 (5 bases). V shed 6 bases and J shed 5 bases, with 10 bases lying between them. This CDR3 has 13 residues. The CDR3 loop is CASRMTVTGELFF. For the CDR3, the DNA is TGTGCCAGCAGGATGACAGTTACCGGGGAGCTGTTTTTT.

The chain recombines TRBV7-9 with TRBJ2-3; TRBD2 is a possible D gene (5 bases). From germline, CDR1 is SEHNR and CDR2 FQNEAQ (reference sequence). The CDR3 is 16 amino acids. Trimming took off 4 bases at V and 0 bases at J, with 14 bases between the two ends. In DNA form, the CDR3 reads TGTGCCAGCAGCTACGGGCAAACGGGGAGCACAGATACGCAGTATTTT. This codes for CASSYGQTGSTDTQYF.

Here the CDR3 DNA reads TGTGCCAGCAGCCAACTACCGGGAACAACTAATGAAAAACTGTTTTTT. It encodes CASSQLPGTTNEKLFF. V is TRBV3-1 and J is TRBJ1-4; D uncertain. CDR3 size: 16 residues. Deletions cut 2 bases from V and 0 bases from J, with 10 bases between. Germline V gene sequence: CDR1 LGHDT, CDR2 YNNKEL (reference sequence).

The chain carries TRBV6-1 and TRBJ1-1, with TRBD1 matching 8 bases. Germline V CDR1 and CDR2: MNHNS, SASEGT. V gave up 6 bases and J gave up 3 bases; unmatched junction bases: 6. The CDR3 consists of 14 residues. CDR3 residues: CASSLDRDHTEAFF. DNA for the CDR3: TGTGCCAGCAGCTTGGACAGGGACCACACTGAAGCTTTCTTT.

V is TRBV5-1 and J is TRBJ2-1, with D possibly TRBD1 on 5 matching bases. Matching the DNA end better, TRBJ2-7 makes the J call doubtful. The CDR3 is made up of 14 amino acids. Looked up from germline, CDR1 is SGHRS and CDR2 is YFSETQ. The DNA for the CDR3 is TGCGCCAGCAGCTTGGGGGAAGGGGTGAGTGAGCAGTACTTC. Protein: CASSLGEGVSEQYF.

The chain links TRBV4-2 to TRBJ2-7, with 15 bases fitting TRBD2. Germline V CDR1 and CDR2: LGHNA, YNFKEQ. J gave up 4 bases and V 3 bases, and 4 bases lay outside the gene matches. The CDR3 has 16 residues. The CDR3 DNA is TGTGCCAGCAGCCAGGATGGGACTAGCGGGGGGTACGAGCAGTACTTC. It translates to CASSQDGTSGGYEQYF.

A note on this clonotype: A much larger clone is a single base away; this may be a read error. The chain recombines TRBV3-1 with TRBJ2-1, with a tentative D call TRBD2 (6 bases). This CDR3 spans 14 amino acids. Germline CDR1 is LGHDT and CDR2 is YNNKEL (reference sequence). V was cut by 1 base and J by 13 bases, with 17 bases left in between. The CDR3 DNA follows: TGTGCCAGCAGCCAAGTCGGTGTCCGGGAGACCCAGTTCTTC. Amino acids: CASSQVGVRETQFF.

This chain joins TRBV2 and TRBJ1-1; D is ambiguous. Trimming left V 2 bases short and J 10 bases short, with 14 bases between. The CDR3 spans 13 residues. CDR1 and CDR2 from the germline V gene are SNHLY and FYNNEI. This chain's CDR3 is CASSERERVGAFF. The DNA for the CDR3 is TGTGCCAGCAGTGAAAGGGAAAGGGTTGGAGCTTTCTTT. Complete variable domain (other parts from reference TRBV2 and TRBJ1-1): EPEVTQTPSHQVTQMGQEVILRCVPISNHLYFYWYRQILGQKVEFLVSFYNNEISEKSEIFDDQFSVERPDGSNFTLKIRSTKLEDSAMYFCASSERERVGAFFGQGTRLTVV.

V usage is TRBV30 and J usage is TRBJ1-1, with a possible D match to TRBD1 (6 bases). This CDR3 is built from 13 residues. V was cut by 0 bases and J by 9 bases, with 14 bases left in between. CDR1 is GTSNPN, CDR2 SVGIG, per germline (reference sequence). CDR3 residues: CAWSVKGGKQAFF. CDR3 DNA sequence: TGTGCCTGGAGTGTAAAGGGGGGAAAACAAGCTTTCTTT.

Remarks on this clonotype: One end of the junction varies from germline; a read error may be responsible. V gene TRBV3-1 combines with J gene TRBJ2-7, with D possibly being TRBD2 (6 bases). The CDR3 has 15 amino acids. Germline CDR1 LGHDT, CDR2 YNNKEL (reference sequence). DNA of the CDR3: TGTGCCAACAGCCAAGGACTGGGGGGAGCGAACGAGCAGTACTTC. This encodes CANSQGLGGANEQYF.

This clonotype was seen a few times. The chain couples TRBV12-3 or TRBV12-4 to TRBJ2-7; 15 nucleotides line up with TRBD2. CDR3 length: 16 residues. Trimming removed 6 bases from V and 1 base from J; junction bases left unmatched: 4. In DNA, the CDR3 is TGTGCCAGCAGCCTGGGACTAGCGGGGGGTTCCTACGAGCAGTACTTC. It translates to CASSLGLAGGSYEQYF.

The chain employs TRBV12-3 or TRBV12-4 and TRBJ2-4; 7 bases are shared with TRBD1. This CDR3 has 14 amino acids. V lost 7 bases to trimming and J lost 1 base; unmatched junction nucleotides: 4. The CDR3 nucleotides read TGTGCCAGCACCCTACAGGGGGCCAAAAACATTCAGTACTTC. Protein product: CASTLQGAKNIQYF.

This clonotype occurred once. This rearrangement joins TRBV6-1 to TRBJ2-5; D perhaps matches TRBD2 (6 bases). The V gene's germline CDR1 is MNHNS and CDR2 SASEGT. The V end lost 1 base, the J end lost 5 bases, and 8 bases lay between the germline ends. This CDR3 has 13 residues. DNA for the CDR3: TGTGCCAGCAGTGAAGGCGGGGTGGAGACCCAGTACTTC. Protein product: CASSEGGVETQYF.

The sample holds a few counts of this clonotype. V and J are TRBV29-1 and TRBJ2-1; no reliable D call. From germline, CDR1 is SQVTM and CDR2 ANQGSEA. V was shortened by 2 bases and J by 0 bases, with 11 bases between the two germline ends. The CDR3 totals 15 residues. CDR3 sequence: CSVERPLSSYNEQFF. The CDR3 nucleotides read TGCAGCGTTGAACGGCCCTTAAGCTCCTACAATGAGCAGTTCTTC.

The V gene is TRBV7-9, the J gene TRBJ2-7; 11 nucleotides line up with TRBD1. J gave up 4 bases and V 5 bases, and 7 bases lay outside the gene matches. CDR1 and CDR2 (germline): SEHNR, FQNEAQ (reference sequence). The CDR3 has 15 amino acids. The DNA for the CDR3 is TGTGCCAGCAGCCCAGGGGGGACAGGGGGTTACGAGCAGTACTTC. Translated, it gives CASSPGGTGGYEQYF.

The rearrangement uses TRBV7-2 and TRBJ2-7; D perhaps matches TRBD1 (6 bases). The CDR3 spans 16 residues. V dropped 1 base and J dropped 0 bases, with 13 bases sitting between them. Germline CDR1 SGHTA, CDR2 FQGNSA. CDR3 DNA sequence: TGTGCCAGCAGCTTAGTAGGGGGACCGGACTCCTACGAGCAGTACTTC. Translation: CASSLVGGPDSYEQYF.

The rearrangement joins TRBV28 to TRBJ2-7; TRBD1 agrees at 7 bases. Trimming at V came to 3 bases and at J to 2 bases, leaving 7 bases not matched to a gene. This CDR3 is 15 amino acids long. The germline V gene encodes CDR1 MDHEN and CDR2 SYDVKM. In DNA, the CDR3 is TGTGCCAGCAGTTTCTCGACAGGGATGACCTACGAGCAGTACTTC. It translates to CASSFSTGMTYEQYF.

J is TRBJ2-3 and V is TRBV25-1, with D maybe TRBD2 (7 bases). Trimming took 1 base from V and 0 from J, leaving 11 bases between them. The V gene's germline CDR1 is MGHDK and CDR2 SYGVNS. The CDR3 runs to 16 residues. CDR3 amino acids: CASSESRGGSTDTQYF. The CDR3 nucleotides read TGTGCCAGCAGTGAATCCCGCGGGGGCAGCACAGATACGCAGTATTTT.

V usage is TRBV9 and J usage is TRBJ1-2, with TRBD1 matching over 8 bases. Per germline, CDR1 SGDLS and CDR2 YYNGEE. The CDR3 loop spans 17 amino acids. The trim removed 0 bases at V and 6 bases at J, leaving 13 bases unmatched. In nucleotides, the CDR3 is TGTGCCAGCAGCGTAGATTCAGGGGGCCTTAGAGTAGATGGCTACACCTTC. This gives the protein CASSVDSGGLRVDGYTF.

The CDR3 here is CSGLGTSGPYEQYF. The DNA of the CDR3 is TGCAGTGGACTCGGGACTAGCGGACCCTACGAGCAGTACTTC. The chain uses TRBV20-1 and TRBJ2-7; 11 nucleotides line up with TRBD2. Unmatched junction bases numbered 7, after V lost 7 bases and J lost 2 bases. The germline gives CDR1 DFQATT, CDR2 SNEGSKA (reference sequence). There are 14 residues in the CDR3.

The chain recombines TRBV21-1 with TRBJ2-3; the listed D gene, TRBD1, was not tested against the DNA. TRBV21-1 is a pseudogene. This CDR3 has 17 residues. The CDR3 spells CASSKGLRDRGTDTQYF. The CDR3, as DNA: TGTGCCAGCAGCAAAGGCTTGAGGGACAGAGGCACAGATACGCAGTATTTT.

This chain connects TRBV4-2 to TRBJ2-3; tentative D call: TRBD1 (6 bases). The V end lost 5 bases, the J end lost 1 base, and 16 bases lay between the germline ends. The germline V gene has CDR1 LGHNA and CDR2 YNFKEQ. The CDR3 runs 16 residues. CDR3 bases: TGTGCCAGCAGCGTCGCAGAGGGGGATGGCACAGATACGCAGTATTTT. Protein product: CASSVAEGDGTDTQYF.

This clonotype has a handful of counts. The J gene is TRBJ2-5, the V gene TRBV27; 13 positions match TRBD2. CDR3 length: 16 residues. With 4 bases clipped from V and 0 bases from J, the junction kept 2 bases outside the gene matches. Germline loops: CDR1 MNHEY, CDR2 SMNVEV (reference sequence). CDR3 coding DNA: TGTGCCAGCAGTTCGACTAGCGGGGGGTACCAAGAGACCCAGTACTTC. Translating it yields CASSSTSGGYQETQYF.

The V call is TRBV10-3, the J call TRBJ2-4, with a possible D match to TRBD1 (6 bases). Gene TRBJ2-7 matches the end of the DNA better, so the J call may be wrong. Looked up from germline, CDR1 is ENHRY and CDR2 is SYGVKD. The CDR3 consists of 15 residues. CDR3 amino acids: CAISLNRQVSYEQYF. In nucleotides, the CDR3 is TGTGCCATCAGCCTGAACCGACAGGTTTCCTACGAGCAGTACTTC.

The genes are TRBV5-1 and TRBJ2-7; D call uncertain. V lost 4 bases to trimming and J lost 7 bases, with 15 bases between them. Germline values: CDR1 SGHRS, CDR2 YFSETQ. The length of the CDR3 is 13 residues. Written as DNA, the CDR3 is TGCGCCAGCAGCATTGGCATGGGCAATGAGCAGTACTTC. Protein product: CASSIGMGNEQYF.

The sample holds a few counts of this clonotype. The chain couples TRBV10-3 to TRBJ1-2; 10 nucleotides match TRBD1. The V gene end was trimmed by 4 bases and the J gene end by 7 bases; junction bases not matched to a gene: 9. The CDR3 runs to 15 residues. Germline lookup yields CDR1 ENHRY and CDR2 SYGVKD. The CDR3 nucleotides are TGTGCCATCAGTGGGGGGGACAGGGGCACTGGTGGCTACACCTTC. This codes for CAISGGDRGTGGYTF.

The V call is TRBV2, the J call TRBJ2-2; D gene ambiguous. CDR1 and CDR2 (germline): SNHLY, FYNNEI. With 7 bases removed from V and 3 bases from J, the gap between germline ends came to 12 bases. The CDR3 length is 14 residues. The CDR3 DNA reads TGTGCCAGCAAAGTGGACGGCGACACCGGGGAGCTGTTTTTT. It codes for CASKVDGDTGELFF.

V gene TRBV28 combines with J gene TRBJ1-2, with TRBD1 as a possible D gene (5 bases). The germline V and J ends were trimmed by 6 bases and 6 bases, with 17 bases remaining between them. The germline CDR1 and CDR2 sequences are MDHEN and SYDVKM. The CDR3 extends over 14 amino acids. As DNA, the CDR3 is TGTGCCAGCAGCCTGGGGGGGATGGGTGATGGCTACACCTTC. It is translated as CASSLGGMGDGYTF.